These 7 T cell receptor beta chains share one sample of origin, sequenced in a study of blood T cell repertoires in COVID-19. The repertoire was sequenced with immunoSEQ multiplex PCR; TCRdb's copy has only in-frame clones and lacks some. In the table there are under 350,000 clones, 70% to 90% of which are singletons. The material sequenced was peripheral blood. These receptor sequences come from a woman aged 70-85 years with acute or convalescent COVID-19.

The chain employs TRBV19 and TRBJ2-6; D may be TRBD1 (6 bases). Germline-derived CDR1 and CDR2 are LNHDA and SQIVND (reference sequence). V lost 6 bases and J 2 bases, leaving 11 bases between the germline ends. The CDR3 extends over 15 amino acids. The CDR3 nucleotides read TGTGCCAGTAGCTCCCACAGGGCTGGGGCCAACGTCCTGACTTTC. Its protein is CASSSHRAGANVLTF.

The J gene is TRBJ1-1, the V gene TRBV20-1; weak D call: TRBD1 (5 bases). The CDR3 spans 10 residues. The germline V gene encodes CDR1 DFQATT and CDR2 SNEGSKA (reference sequence). V was clipped by 5 bases and J by 7 bases, with 8 bases between them. The CDR3 region is CSASDSEAFF. CDR3 DNA: TGCAGTGCTTCCGACAGTGAAGCTTTCTTT.

The chain carries TRBV2 and TRBJ1-1; a weak D match, TRBD1 (6 bases). The ends were cut back, 1 base at V and 5 bases at J, with 14 bases in the middle. Germline CDR1 and CDR2: SNHLY and FYNNEI. This CDR3 has 15 residues. CDR3 sequence (DNA): TGTGCCAGCAGTGAAGGGGGGCGCAGAAGAACTGAAGCTTTCTTT. Its translation is CASSEGGRRRTEAFF. Using reference TRBV2 and TRBJ1-1 for the parts outside the CDR3, the full variable domain is EPEVTQTPSHQVTQMGQEVILRCVPISNHLYFYWYRQILGQKVEFLVSFYNNEISEKSEIFDDQFSVERPDGSNFTLKIRSTKLEDSAMYFCASSEGGRRRTEAFFGQGTRLTVV.

The chain is built from TRBV15 and TRBJ1-4, with D unclear. The CDR3 runs to 13 residues. From germline, CDR1 is LNHNV and CDR2 YYDKDF (reference sequence). V was pared by 0 bases and J by 7 bases, with 6 bases between. The CDR3 loop reads CATSRDLREKLFF. The CDR3 DNA reads TGTGCCACCAGCAGAGATCTACGTGAAAAACTGTTTTTT. The variable domain in full, completed from reference TRBV15 and TRBJ1-4, reads DAMVIQNPRYQVTQFGKPVTLSCSQTLNHNVMYWYQQKSSQAPKLLFHYYDKDFNNEADTPDNFQSRRPNTSFCFLDIRSPGLGDTAMYLCATSRDLREKLFFGSGTQLSVL.

The chain combines TRBV12-3 or TRBV12-4 with TRBJ1-5; 7 bases map to TRBD1. The CDR3 has 13 residues. With V trimmed by 6 bases and J by 11 bases, 10 bases remained unmatched. This chain's CDR3 is CASSSFGDSAQHF. The DNA of the CDR3 is TGTGCCAGCAGCTCCTTTGGGGACAGTGCCCAGCATTTT.

J is TRBJ2-1 and V is TRBV20-1; no definite D call. Germline V gene data show CDR1 as DFQATT and CDR2 as SNEGSKA (reference sequence). The germline V and J ends were trimmed by 3 bases and 7 bases, with 10 bases remaining between them. This CDR3 has 12 residues. CDR3 residues: CSASKIENEQFF. CDR3 DNA sequence: TGCAGTGCTAGTAAGATAGAAAATGAGCAGTTCTTC.

The V gene is TRBV3-1 (or the pseudogene TRBV3-2), the J gene TRBJ1-6; a possible D gene is TRBD1 (5 bases). This CDR3 spans 16 amino acids. Trimming left V 1 base short and J 5 bases short, with 12 bases between. CDR1 is LGHDT and CDR2 is YNNKEL in the germline V gene (reference sequence). In nucleotides, the CDR3 is TGTGCCAGCAGCCAAGTACGGGGGGTCCATAATTCACCCCTCCACTTT. Protein product: CASSQVRGVHNSPLHF.